A single sample gave rise to the 8 T cell receptor beta chains below, sequenced in a study of T cell responses to AZD1222 COVID-19 vaccine. The protocol was immunoSEQ multiplex PCR, while the TCRdb copy is restricted to in-frame clones and leaves out a portion. The data show roughly 140,000 clones, around nine tenths seen once. The starting material was peripheral blood, obtained on day 0 of AZD1222 vaccination. These receptor sequences come from an adult in good health.

The J gene is TRBJ2-7, the V gene TRBV7-2; 14 positions agree with TRBD2. CDR3 length: 19 residues. Germline values: CDR1 SGHTA, CDR2 FQGNSA. V shed 3 bases, J shed 2 bases, and the junction held 12 bases outside the gene matches. The CDR3 coding sequence is TGTGCCAGCAGCTTCGATCCAGGACTAGCGGGAGGATCCCCCTACGAGCAGTACTTC. This codes for CASSFDPGLAGGSPYEQYF.

The gene calls are TRBV7-2 and TRBJ1-5; D ambiguous. The CDR3 is made up of 16 amino acids. V lost 2 bases and J 3 bases, leaving 14 bases between the germline ends. From germline, CDR1 is SGHTA and CDR2 FQGNSA. The CDR3: CASSLLGGQANQPQHF. The CDR3 DNA sequence: TGTGCCAGCAGCTTATTGGGAGGGCAGGCCAATCAGCCCCAGCATTTT. Full variable domain (outside the CDR3, taken from reference TRBV7-2 and TRBJ1-5): GAGVSQSPSNKVTEKGKDVELRCDPISGHTALYWYRQSLGQGLEFLIYFQGNSAPDKSGLPSDRFSAERTGGSVSTLTIQRTQQEDSAVYLCASSLLGGQANQPQHFGDGTRLSIL.

The rearrangement links TRBV11-2 to TRBJ2-5; D is ambiguous. The germline V and J ends were trimmed by 2 bases and 4 bases, with 8 bases remaining between them. CDR1 SGHAT and CDR2 FQNNGV come from the germline V gene. This CDR3 spans 13 amino acids. CDR3 amino acids: CASSLWGGETQYF. The CDR3 DNA follows: TGTGCCAGCAGCTTATGGGGTGGAGAGACCCAGTACTTC.

The chain carries TRBV9 and TRBJ2-2; the D is unclear. The ends were cut back, 0 bases at V and 4 bases at J, with 7 bases in the middle. CDR3 size: 14 residues. Germline V gives CDR1 SGDLS, CDR2 YYNGEE. The CDR3 sequence is CASSVGGGTGELFF. The CDR3 DNA reads as TGTGCCAGCAGCGTAGGAGGCGGCACCGGGGAGCTGTTTTTT. The full variable domain, with the rest looked up from reference TRBV9 and TRBJ2-2, is DSGVTQTPKHLITATGQRVTLRCSPRSGDLSVYWYQQSLDQGLQFLIQYYNGEERAKGNILERFSAQQFPDLHSELNLSSLELGDSALYFCASSVGGGTGELFFGEGSRLTVL.

The CDR3 DNA sequence: TGTGCCAGCAGTTTCCAAGGACAGGGGGCAAATCAGCCCCAGCATTTT. This codes for CASSFQGQGANQPQHF. The chain links TRBV28 to TRBJ1-5, with 11 bases fitting TRBD1. V was clipped by 3 bases and J by 4 bases; unmatched bases: 5. In germline, CDR1 is MDHEN, CDR2 SYDVKM. This CDR3 is built from 16 residues.

This chain uses TRBV19 with TRBJ2-7, with TRBD2 matching 8 bases. Germline V gives CDR1 LNHDA, CDR2 SQIVND (reference sequence). V was pared by 3 bases and J by 0 bases, with 4 bases of the junction left unmatched. CDR3 size: 15 residues. DNA for the CDR3: TGTGCCAGTAGTATTGAACTAGCGGACTCCTACGAGCAGTACTTC. Protein sequence: CASSIELADSYEQYF.

The J gene is TRBJ2-1, the V gene TRBV7-2, with D unresolved. The CDR3 spans 13 residues. V lost 0 bases to trimming and J lost 4 bases, with 4 bases between them. In germline, CDR1 is SGHTA, CDR2 FQGNSA. CDR3 region: CASSLAPYNEQFF. The CDR3 DNA follows: TGTGCCAGCAGCTTAGCTCCTTACAATGAGCAGTTCTTC.

As concerns this clone: Within the sample, other DNA sequences also encode this same CDR3. This chain uses TRBV28 with TRBJ1-2; no clear D. The CDR3 extends over 11 amino acids. From germline, CDR1 is MDHEN and CDR2 SYDVKM. Trimming stripped 6 bases from V and 5 bases from J, with 7 bases between. CDR3 DNA: TGTGCCAGCAGCTCGAATTATGGCTACACCTTC. Translating it yields CASSSNYGYTF.